A selection of T cell receptor beta chains follows, all from one sample in a study of glioma-infiltrating T cells after dendritic cell vaccination. The protocol was immunoSEQ multiplex PCR, while the TCRdb copy is restricted to in-frame clones and leaves out a portion. The repertoire holds approximately 62,000 clones, with approximately 86% as singletons. The specimen comprised blood, sampled after dendritic cell vaccination. These receptors were obtained from a human donor with glioblastoma. CDR3s include the opening cysteine and the closing phenylalanine or tryptophan. D genes are given only for firm matches. A clone size is listed for some rows: how often the clone was seen (once, few, many), or a class if it is expanded.

j_gene	abundance	v_gene	d_gene	CDR3nt	CDR3aa
TRBJ1-5	.	TRBV7-9	.	TGCGCCAGCAGCCAAGATTTTAGTTTTAGCAATCAGCCCCAGCATTTT	CASSQDFSFSNQPQHF
TRBJ2-7	.	TRBV13	.	TGTGCCAGCAGTACTAGCTTGGCCGAGCAGTACTTC	CASSTSLAEQYF
TRBJ2-1	few	TRBV6-6	TRBD2	TGTGCCAGCAGTTTTCCGGGACTAGCGTCGAATGAGCAGTTCTTC	CASSFPGLASNEQFF
TRBJ1-1	.	TRBV13	TRBD1	TGTGCCAGCAGCTTAACACAGACAGGGAGGACTGAAGCTTTCTTT	CASSLTQTGRTEAFF
TRBJ1-6	.	TRBV30	.	TGTGCCTGGACGGGGGGTAATTCACCCCCCCACTTT	CAWTGGNSPPHF
TRBJ2-1	.	TRBV18	TRBD2	TGTGCCAGCTCACCAAACCCCAGCGGGAGCTCCTACAATGAGCAGTTCTTC	CASSPNPSGSSYNEQFF
TRBJ1-4	.	TRBV7-2	.	TGTGCCAGCAGCGCCGGACAGACAACTAATGAAAAACTGTTTTTT	CASSAGQTTNEKLFF
TRBJ2-5	.	TRBV7-2	.	TGTGCCAGCAGCTTAGGCGGGATTGGACAGACCCAGTACTTC	CASSLGGIGQTQYF
TRBJ1-2	.	TRBV7-2	.	TGTGCCAGCAGCTTAGTCGTAGGGGGTGGCTACACCTTC	CASSLVVGGGYTF
TRBJ1-1	few	TRBV7-3	TRBD1	TGTGCCAGCAGCTTAGGGACAGGGGGCGCGATTTGGGGGAACACTGAAGCTTTCTTT	CASSLGTGGAIWGNTEAFF
TRBJ1-4	.	TRBV5-6	.	TGTGCCAGCAGCTTGTTGCCGACTTCCAGGGGCGCAACTAATGAAAAACTGTTTTTT	CASSLLPTSRGATNEKLFF
TRBJ1-2	.	TRBV30	.	TGTGCCTGGAGAAAGGCGACTCGAGGCTATGGCTACACCTTC	CAWRKATRGYGYTF
TRBJ1-1	once	TRBV7-3	TRBD1	TGTGCCACCAACAGGGGAACACCGAACACTGAAGCTTTCTTT	CATNRGTPNTEAFF
TRBJ2-7	.	TRBV27	.	TGTGCCAGCAGTTTATCAGGGACTCCGAACCCCTACGAGCAGTACTTC	CASSLSGTPNPYEQYF
TRBJ2-7	.	TRBV6-5	.	TGTGCCAGCAGTTACGGCGGGGACGCCTACGAGCAGTACTTC	CASSYGGDAYEQYF
TRBJ2-7	.	TRBV5-6	.	TGTGCCAGCAGCTTAGCCACGGCCTACGAGCAGTACTTC	CASSLATAYEQYF
TRBJ2-7	.	TRBV11-2	TRBD2	TGTGCCAGCAGCTCAGAGGGTAGCGGGAGCTACGAGCAGTACTTC	CASSSEGSGSYEQYF
TRBJ1-1	.	TRBV12-5	.	TGTGCTAGTGCCCCGGGGGTCACTGAAGCTTTCTTT	CASAPGVTEAFF
TRBJ1-2	.	TRBV7-2	.	TGTGCCAGCACAACAGGGACCTATGGCTACACCTTC	CASTTGTYGYTF
TRBJ1-2	.	TRBV6-5	.	TGTGCCAGCAGGCGGGACCTGACCTATGGCTACACCTTC	CASRRDLTYGYTF
TRBJ1-3	few	TRBV11-3	.	TGTGCCAGCAGCTTAGGGGGCATTGGAAACACCATATATTTT	CASSLGGIGNTIYF
TRBJ1-2	.	TRBV4-2	.	TGTGCCAGCAGCCAAGATTTAACAGGAGCCTATGGCTACACCTTC	CASSQDLTGAYGYTF
TRBJ1-1	once	TRBV27	.	TGTGCCAGCAGTTTATTAGGCCTCGGGAGGGCCACCTCCGGGGCTTTCTTT	CASSLLGLGRATSGAFF
TRBJ1-6	few	TRBV19	TRBD1	TGTGCCAGTAGTATAGTGGAGACAGGGAATTCCCCCCTCCACTTT	CASSIVETGNSPLHF
TRBJ2-1	once	TRBV5-4	TRBD2	TGTGCCAGCAGCATCGGGACTAGCGGGGCTTCCTACAATGAGCAGTTCTTC	CASSIGTSGASYNEQFF
TRBJ1-2	.	TRBV7-9	.	TGTGCCAGCCCCTCCTGGGGGGAAGACTACACCTTC	CASPSWGEDYTF
TRBJ2-7	.	TRBV29-1	.	TGCAGCGTCCGTTTACAGAGCTCCTACGAGCAGTACTTC	CSVRLQSSYEQYF
TRBJ2-2	.	TRBV29-1	TRBD1	TGCAGCGTTGAAGATGGCACAGGGGGTCCCCTGAACACCGGGGAGCTGTTTTTT	CSVEDGTGGPLNTGELFF
TRBJ1-4	.	TRBV30	.	TGTGCCTGGACCTCACGGTCAACTAATGAAAAACTGTTTTTT	CAWTSRSTNEKLFF
TRBJ2-1	.	TRBV9	.	TGTGCCAGCAGCGCACCGCGGGGTGGGATAGCCCTATTTGAAGAGCAGTTCTTC	CASSAPRGGIALFEEQFF
TRBJ1-1	.	TRBV5-5	.	TGTGCCAGCAGCTTTCTAACAGGGGAAGCTTTCTTT	CASSFLTGEAFF
TRBJ2-7	.	TRBV10-1	TRBD1	TGCGCCAGCAGTGGCTCTCCGGGACAGGGGTATTACGAGCAGTACTTC	CASSGSPGQGYYEQYF
TRBJ2-5	.	TRBV9	TRBD1	TGTGCCAGCAGCGCAGGGGGCGGTTCTGAGGAGACCCAGTACTTC	CASSAGGGSEETQYF
TRBJ2-3	.	TRBV28	.	TGTGCCAGCAGTTTCGGGCGGGCCGACACAGATACGCAGTATTTT	CASSFGRADTDTQYF
TRBJ2-7	.	TRBV7-9	TRBD1	TGTGCCAGCAGCTTTCGTCGGGACAGCGAGCAGTACTTC	CASSFRRDSEQYF
TRBJ1-1	.	TRBV6-5	TRBD1	TGTGCCAGCAGGAGGACAGGGGACACTGAAGCTTTCTTT	CASRRTGDTEAFF
TRBJ2-7	.	TRBV7-2	.	TGTGCCAGCAGCTCCCGGGCGGGAACCTATTACGAGCAGTACTTC	CASSSRAGTYYEQYF
TRBJ1-5	.	TRBV29-1	.	TGCAGCGTTGAGGTCTCAGGGAACAATCAGCCCCAGCATTTT	CSVEVSGNNQPQHF
TRBJ2-7	.	TRBV5-1	TRBD1	TGCGCCAGCAGCTTGGGACAGGGGGACACCTACGAGCAGTACTTC	CASSLGQGDTYEQYF
TRBJ2-3	.	TRBV5-8	TRBD2	TGTGCCAGCGGAAGGGAGGGAGGAAATACGCAGTATTTT	CASGREGGNTQYF
TRBJ1-2	.	TRBV6-5	.	TGTGCCAGCAGTTACACAGACAGTCCGACTAACTATGGCTACACCTTC	CASSYTDSPTNYGYTF
TRBJ2-3	.	TRBV9	TRBD2	TGTGCCAGCAGCGTAGGGCTGTTGGTGGCGGGAGGGCCTGGAGATACGCAGTATTTT	CASSVGLLVAGGPGDTQYF
TRBJ2-3	.	TRBV6-5	.	TGTGCCAGCAGTTACGGCGGGACAGCCCATCCGGATACGCAGTATTTT	CASSYGGTAHPDTQYF
TRBJ2-5	.	TRBV7-8	TRBD2	TGTGCCAGCAGCCCATCCAGGACTAGCGGGAGGGTTGAGACCCAGTACTTC	CASSPSRTSGRVETQYF
TRBJ2-7	.	TRBV6-1	.	TGTGCCAGCAAGGACAGACTACAATCCTACGAGCAGTACTTC	CASKDRLQSYEQYF
TRBJ1-4	.	TRBV25-1	.	TGTGCCAGCAGTGAAAGGTTAATCAGGGAAGGGGATGAAAAACTGTTTTTT	CASSERLIREGDEKLFF
TRBJ1-5	once	TRBV7-9	.	TGTGCCAGCAGCTCAGAACACGGCAATCAGCCCCAGCATTTT	CASSSEHGNQPQHF
TRBJ1-2	.	TRBV30	.	TGTGCCTGGAGGGCCGGGGACTATGGCTACACCTTC	CAWRAGDYGYTF
TRBJ2-7	.	TRBV9	.	TGTGCCAGCAGCTTCGGGGTAACCTACGAGCAGTACTTC	CASSFGVTYEQYF
TRBJ2-7	few	TRBV11-2	TRBD1	TGTGCCAGCAACGGTCCAGGGGGCGTTTCGGGTGAGCAGTACTTC	CASNGPGGVSGEQYF
TRBJ2-3	few	TRBV6-1	.	TGTGCCAGCAGCCCGATACAGGGATACACAGATACGCAGTATTTT	CASSPIQGYTDTQYF